These T cell receptor beta chains were read from a single sample in a study of shared clonotypes between healthy human individuals. Only in-frame clones appear in the TCRdb table, and some are missing; sequencing was by immunoSEQ multiplex PCR. Found here are some 2.3 million clones, 90% to 95% of them singletons; the top ten hold under 0.45%. The sample was naive CD4+ T cells from PBMCs. The receptors were gathered from a man younger than 35 in good health. Some clones in this sample may be carry-over from other donors' samples. Both conserved end residues are part of each CDR3. Fields, in order: CDR3 length, J gene, V gene, CDR3 protein.

cdr3_length: 13
j_call: TRBJ2-1
v_call: TRBV5-4
cdr3_aa: CASSGDRGMGRFF

cdr3_length: 16
j_call: TRBJ2-3
v_call: TRBV5-1
cdr3_aa: CASSLVAGGTTDTQYF

cdr3_length: 13
j_call: TRBJ2-7
v_call: TRBV28
cdr3_aa: CATRTGFSYEQYF

cdr3_length: 13
j_call: TRBJ2-2
v_call: TRBV19
cdr3_aa: CASIDRARGELFF

cdr3_length: 16
j_call: TRBJ2-5
v_call: TRBV5-4
cdr3_aa: CASSLGTSGFQETQYF

cdr3_length: 12
j_call: TRBJ1-2
v_call: TRBV6-5
cdr3_aa: CASKLDSYGYTF

cdr3_length: 16
j_call: TRBJ1-2
v_call: TRBV7-2
cdr3_aa: CASSINREPPRYGYTF

cdr3_length: 16
j_call: TRBJ2-1
v_call: TRBV28
cdr3_aa: CASSLTSGPSYNEQFF

cdr3_length: 16
j_call: TRBJ1-2
v_call: TRBV4-1
cdr3_aa: CASSQWTGGGIYGYTF

cdr3_length: 15
j_call: TRBJ1-2
v_call: TRBV6-5
cdr3_aa: CASSGLGLGEGGYTF

cdr3_length: 13
j_call: TRBJ1-1
v_call: TRBV2
cdr3_aa: CASSEAGGREAFF

cdr3_length: 14
j_call: TRBJ1-1
v_call: TRBV5-1
cdr3_aa: CASSLGQVNTEAFF

cdr3_length: 13
j_call: TRBJ2-7
v_call: TRBV7-8
cdr3_aa: CASSLRGADEQYF

cdr3_length: 14
j_call: TRBJ2-3
v_call: TRBV7-9
cdr3_aa: CASSLKVYTDTQYF

cdr3_length: 17
j_call: TRBJ1-2
v_call: TRBV27
cdr3_aa: CASSLIMGQDSLYGYTF

cdr3_length: 13
j_call: TRBJ2-1
v_call: TRBV4-1
cdr3_aa: CASSLDRGGEQFF

cdr3_length: 15
j_call: TRBJ2-7
v_call: TRBV5-1
cdr3_aa: CASSLAWDSLDEQYF

cdr3_length: 13
j_call: TRBJ2-6
v_call: TRBV29-1
cdr3_aa: CSVETRGANVLTF

cdr3_length: 14
j_call: TRBJ1-4
v_call: TRBV28
cdr3_aa: CASSLGGRYEKLFF

cdr3_length: 13
j_call: TRBJ1-1
v_call: TRBV28
cdr3_aa: CASSPDRYTEAFF

cdr3_length: 16
j_call: TRBJ2-3
v_call: TRBV2
cdr3_aa: CASSEALLRGGNTQYF

cdr3_length: 14
j_call: TRBJ1-2
v_call: TRBV2
cdr3_aa: CASSERDRGYGYTF